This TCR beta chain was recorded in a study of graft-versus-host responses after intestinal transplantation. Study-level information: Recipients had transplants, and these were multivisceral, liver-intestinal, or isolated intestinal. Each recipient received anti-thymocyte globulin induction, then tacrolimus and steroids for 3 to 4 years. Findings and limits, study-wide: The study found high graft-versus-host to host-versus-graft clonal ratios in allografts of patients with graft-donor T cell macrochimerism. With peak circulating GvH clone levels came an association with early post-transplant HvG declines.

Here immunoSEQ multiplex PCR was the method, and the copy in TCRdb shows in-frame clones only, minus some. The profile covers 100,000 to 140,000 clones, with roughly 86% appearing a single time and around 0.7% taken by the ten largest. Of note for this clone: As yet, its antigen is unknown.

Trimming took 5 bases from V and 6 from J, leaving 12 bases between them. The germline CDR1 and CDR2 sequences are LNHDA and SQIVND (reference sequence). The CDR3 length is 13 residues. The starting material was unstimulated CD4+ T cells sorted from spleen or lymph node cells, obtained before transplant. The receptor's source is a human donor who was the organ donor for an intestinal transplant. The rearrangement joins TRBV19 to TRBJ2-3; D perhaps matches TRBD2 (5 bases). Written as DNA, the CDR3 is TGTGCCAGTAGTGCACGGGAAGGTGATACGCAGTATTTT. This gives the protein CASSAREGDTQYF.